The clone carrying this TCR beta chain was seen more than once but under ten times. This entry belongs to a study of T-cell memory formation after mild COVID-19. Libraries for TCRalpha and TCRbeta carried sample barcodes and unique molecular identifiers via 5'RACE. TCRdb used MiXCR to reprocess the 5' RACE reads, holding one entry per CDR3 protein. Among 150,000 to 200,000 distinct CDR3 sequences listed, 16% were seen once. The CDR3 covers 14 residues. Germline V lookup: CDR1 SGHVS, CDR2 FNYEAQ. The junction had 8 bases not matched to a gene; V was cut back by 4 bases and J by 9 bases. The sample comprised PBMCs or a T cell subset sorted from them (not recorded which). The rearrangement links TRBV7-6 to TRBJ2-1, with 8 bases matching TRBD2. This receptor was taken from an adult woman who had mild COVID-19 (a few samples of this study predate the infection). Cell type and time point are not known. CDR3: CASSSPLAGGEQFF. CDR3 coding DNA: TGTGCCAGCAGCTCCCCTCTGGCGGGAGGTGAGCAGTTCTTC.